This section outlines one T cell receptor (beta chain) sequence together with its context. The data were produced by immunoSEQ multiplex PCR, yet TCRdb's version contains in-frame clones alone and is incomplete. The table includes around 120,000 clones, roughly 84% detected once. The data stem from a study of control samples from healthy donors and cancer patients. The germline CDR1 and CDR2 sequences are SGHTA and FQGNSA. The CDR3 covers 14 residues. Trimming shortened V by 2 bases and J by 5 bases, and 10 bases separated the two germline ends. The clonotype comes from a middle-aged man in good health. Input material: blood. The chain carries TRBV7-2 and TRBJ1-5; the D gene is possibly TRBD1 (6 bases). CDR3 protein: CASSLIGGHQPQHF. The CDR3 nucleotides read TGTGCCAGCAGCTTAATAGGGGGGCATCAGCCCCAGCATTTT.